This is a list of T cell receptor beta chains from one sample in a study of cytotoxic CD8 clonotypes in ibrutinib-treated CLL. TCRdb's table, derived via immunoSEQ multiplex PCR, lists solely in-frame clones and lacks some. This sample has around 25,000 clones, with roughly 69% found just once. The sequenced sample was PBMCs, obtained at disease progression, from a patient treated with ibrutinib. The receptors shown here come from a human donor with chronic lymphocytic leukemia. Both conserved end residues are part of each CDR3. A D gene is named only where the DNA matches it firmly. A row's size may be missing; if present it is once, few, many or a size class.

J gene: TRBJ1-5
V gene: TRBV5-8
clone size: .
D gene: TRBD1
CDR3 protein: CASSLLSGTGTQHF
CDR3 DNA: TGTGCCAGCAGCTTATTATCCGGGACAGGGACCCAGCATTTT

J gene: TRBJ1-1
V gene: TRBV29-1
clone size: few
D gene: TRBD1
CDR3 protein: CSVAPSLTGVNTEAFF
CDR3 DNA: TGCAGCGTTGCCCCCTCCTTGACAGGGGTAAACACTGAAGCTTTCTTT

J gene: TRBJ1-2
V gene: TRBV7-2
clone size: few
D gene: .
CDR3 protein: CASSPGVVYGYTF
CDR3 DNA: TGTGCCAGCAGTCCCGGAGTAGTTTATGGCTACACCTTC

J gene: TRBJ2-3
V gene: TRBV9
clone size: .
D gene: .
CDR3 protein: CASSVGGDRSTDTQYF
CDR3 DNA: TGTGCCAGCAGCGTAGGCGGGGATAGGAGCACAGATACGCAGTATTTT

J gene: TRBJ1-2
V gene: TRBV4-1
clone size: few
D gene: TRBD1
CDR3 protein: CASSQGTGVGNYGGYTF
CDR3 DNA: TGCGCCAGCAGCCAAGGGACAGGGGTAGGCAACTACGGTGGCTACACCTTC

J gene: TRBJ2-7
V gene: TRBV6-1
clone size: .
D gene: .
CDR3 protein: CASSERTRSTYEQYF
CDR3 DNA: TGTGCCAGCAGTGAAAGGACGAGAAGTACCTACGAGCAGTACTTC

J gene: TRBJ2-3
V gene: TRBV7-9
clone size: .
D gene: TRBD2
CDR3 protein: CASSLLAGGATDTQYF
CDR3 DNA: TGTGCCAGCAGCTTACTAGCGGGGGGTGCCACAGATACGCAGTATTTT

J gene: TRBJ1-1
V gene: TRBV29-1
clone size: .
D gene: .
CDR3 protein: CSGSPGPGTEAFF
CDR3 DNA: TGCAGCGGCAGCCCGGGACCGGGGACTGAAGCTTTCTTT

J gene: TRBJ1-6
V gene: TRBV14
clone size: .
D gene: .
CDR3 protein: CASSQTAGSPLHF
CDR3 DNA: TGTGCCAGCAGCCAAACGGCAGGGTCACCCCTCCACTTT

J gene: TRBJ1-3
V gene: TRBV7-2
clone size: .
D gene: .
CDR3 protein: CASSPTMGPANTIYF
CDR3 DNA: TGTGCCAGCAGCCCCACGATGGGGCCTGCAAACACCATATATTTT

J gene: TRBJ2-1
V gene: TRBV7-6
clone size: few
D gene: TRBD2
CDR3 protein: CASSLTLAGSNEQFF
CDR3 DNA: TGTGCCAGCAGCTTAACACTAGCGGGGAGCAATGAGCAGTTCTTC

J gene: TRBJ1-5
V gene: TRBV5-8
clone size: .
D gene: TRBD1
CDR3 protein: CASSLGTGSNQPQHF
CDR3 DNA: TGTGCCAGCAGCTTAGGGACAGGGAGCAATCAGCCCCAGCATTTT

J gene: TRBJ1-1
V gene: TRBV5-1
clone size: .
D gene: .
CDR3 protein: CASSLSGGYTEAFF
CDR3 DNA: TGCGCCAGCAGCTTGTCTGGGGGCTACACTGAAGCTTTCTTT

J gene: TRBJ2-1
V gene: TRBV7-3
clone size: .
D gene: TRBD2
CDR3 protein: CASRTSGSSNEQFF
CDR3 DNA: TGTGCCAGCAGAACTAGCGGGTCATCCAATGAGCAGTTCTTC

J gene: TRBJ2-5
V gene: TRBV2
clone size: once
D gene: TRBD1
CDR3 protein: CASSEGGQGGTQETQYF
CDR3 DNA: TGTGCCAGCAGTGAAGGGGGACAGGGGGGAACCCAAGAGACCCAGTACTTC

J gene: TRBJ1-2
V gene: TRBV5-4
clone size: .
D gene: .
CDR3 protein: CASSLERQSDSTYGYTF
CDR3 DNA: TGTGCCAGCAGCTTGGAGCGACAAAGCGATTCGACCTATGGCTACACCTTC

J gene: TRBJ1-3
V gene: TRBV2
clone size: .
D gene: .
CDR3 protein: CASRRLAGNTIYF
CDR3 DNA: TGTGCCAGTCGAAGACTCGCTGGAAACACCATATATTTT

J gene: TRBJ1-1
V gene: TRBV27
clone size: .
D gene: .
CDR3 protein: CASTGGGDTEAFF
CDR3 DNA: TGTGCCAGCACGGGGGGCGGGGACACTGAAGCTTTCTTT

J gene: TRBJ2-1
V gene: TRBV5-1
clone size: .
D gene: TRBD2
CDR3 protein: CASSFTGLAGASSYNEQFF
CDR3 DNA: TGCGCCAGCAGCTTCACGGGACTAGCGGGGGCGAGCTCCTACAATGAGCAGTTCTTC

J gene: TRBJ2-3
V gene: TRBV5-1
clone size: .
D gene: .
CDR3 protein: CASSLFHTDTQYF
CDR3 DNA: TGCGCCAGCAGCTTGTTCCACACAGATACGCAGTATTTT

J gene: TRBJ1-2
V gene: TRBV11-2
clone size: .
D gene: .
CDR3 protein: CASSFLSENYGYTF
CDR3 DNA: TGTGCCAGCAGCTTCCTCAGCGAGAACTATGGCTACACCTTC

J gene: TRBJ1-1
V gene: TRBV7-2
clone size: .
D gene: .
CDR3 protein: CASSYDRNTEAFF
CDR3 DNA: TGTGCCAGCAGCTATGACAGGAACACTGAAGCTTTCTTT

J gene: TRBJ2-2
V gene: TRBV4-3
clone size: .
D gene: .
CDR3 protein: CASSQVPRASVGELFF
CDR3 DNA: TGCGCCAGCAGCCAAGTACCCAGGGCCAGCGTCGGGGAGCTGTTTTTT

J gene: TRBJ2-5
V gene: TRBV27
clone size: .
D gene: .
CDR3 protein: CASSLWGLPGETQYF
CDR3 DNA: TGTGCCAGCAGTTTATGGGGACTGCCGGGGGAGACCCAGTACTTC

J gene: TRBJ2-7
V gene: TRBV7-6
clone size: .
D gene: TRBD2
CDR3 protein: CASTESSGGSGEQYF
CDR3 DNA: TGTGCCAGCACAGAATCTAGCGGGGGGAGCGGCGAGCAGTACTTC

J gene: TRBJ2-1
V gene: TRBV19
clone size: .
D gene: TRBD2
CDR3 protein: CASSIMVAGETYNEQFF
CDR3 DNA: TGTGCCAGTAGTATAATGGTTGCGGGGGAAACCTACAATGAGCAGTTCTTC

J gene: TRBJ1-5
V gene: TRBV2
clone size: .
D gene: TRBD1
CDR3 protein: CASSGGTGERQPQHF
CDR3 DNA: TGTGCCAGCAGCGGGGGGACAGGGGAAAGGCAGCCCCAGCATTTT

J gene: TRBJ2-5
V gene: TRBV27
clone size: .
D gene: .
CDR3 protein: CASSRGSAVETQYF
CDR3 DNA: TGTGCCAGCAGCCGGGGATCAGCGGTGGAGACCCAGTACTTC

J gene: TRBJ2-1
V gene: TRBV4-2
clone size: .
D gene: .
CDR3 protein: CASSQRYNEQFF
CDR3 DNA: TGTGCCAGCAGCCAAAGGTACAATGAGCAGTTCTTC

J gene: TRBJ2-7
V gene: TRBV7-7
clone size: once
D gene: .
CDR3 protein: CASSLGPSYEQYF
CDR3 DNA: TGTGCCAGCAGCTTAGGTCCATCCTACGAGCAGTACTTC

J gene: TRBJ1-3
V gene: TRBV25-1
clone size: .
D gene: .
CDR3 protein: CASSDPRHDVSGNTIYF
CDR3 DNA: TGTGCCAGCAGTGACCCCAGACACGATGTCTCTGGAAACACCATATATTTT

J gene: TRBJ2-1
V gene: TRBV27
clone size: few
D gene: .
CDR3 protein: CASRQPWADEQFF
CDR3 DNA: TGTGCCAGCAGACAACCGTGGGCGGATGAGCAGTTCTTC

J gene: TRBJ1-2
V gene: TRBV27
clone size: .
D gene: .
CDR3 protein: CASSLGGGLGYGYTF
CDR3 DNA: TGTGCCAGCAGTTTAGGCGGGGGGCTTGGCTATGGCTACACCTTC

J gene: TRBJ1-2
V gene: TRBV19
clone size: few
D gene: TRBD1
CDR3 protein: CASSTYRDRAAYGYTF
CDR3 DNA: TGTGCCAGTAGTACCTACCGGGACAGGGCGGCCTATGGCTACACCTTC

J gene: TRBJ2-1
V gene: TRBV29-1
clone size: .
D gene: .
CDR3 protein: CSAGGGPGNEQFF
CDR3 DNA: TGCAGCGCGGGGGGCGGTCCAGGCAATGAGCAGTTCTTC

J gene: TRBJ2-7
V gene: TRBV7-9
clone size: .
D gene: TRBD2
CDR3 protein: CASSRDLADYEQYF
CDR3 DNA: TGTGCCAGCAGCCGCGACCTAGCGGACTACGAGCAGTACTTC

J gene: TRBJ2-6
V gene: TRBV7-8
clone size: .
D gene: TRBD1
CDR3 protein: CASSPRGSGANVLTF
CDR3 DNA: TGTGCCAGCAGCCCCAGGGGGTCTGGGGCCAACGTCCTGACTTTC

J gene: TRBJ1-1
V gene: TRBV4-2
clone size: .
D gene: .
CDR3 protein: CASTLDPMNTEAFF
CDR3 DNA: TGTGCCAGCACCTTAGACCCCATGAACACTGAAGCTTTCTTT

J gene: TRBJ1-2
V gene: TRBV15
clone size: .
D gene: TRBD1
CDR3 protein: CATSRGDRPYGYTF
CDR3 DNA: TGTGCCACCAGCAGAGGGGACAGACCCTATGGCTACACCTTC

J gene: TRBJ1-2
V gene: TRBV15
clone size: .
D gene: .
CDR3 protein: CATSYDPGLVYTF
CDR3 DNA: TGTGCCACCAGCTACGATCCGGGACTAGTCTACACCTTC

J gene: TRBJ2-2
V gene: TRBV18
clone size: .
D gene: .
CDR3 protein: CASSPRNNINTGELFF
CDR3 DNA: TGTGCCAGCTCACCAAGAAACAACATTAACACCGGGGAGCTGTTTTTT

J gene: TRBJ2-2
V gene: TRBV7-2
clone size: .
D gene: .
CDR3 protein: CASSSGQPTGELFF
CDR3 DNA: TGTGCCAGCAGCTCAGGACAGCCCACCGGGGAGCTGTTTTTT